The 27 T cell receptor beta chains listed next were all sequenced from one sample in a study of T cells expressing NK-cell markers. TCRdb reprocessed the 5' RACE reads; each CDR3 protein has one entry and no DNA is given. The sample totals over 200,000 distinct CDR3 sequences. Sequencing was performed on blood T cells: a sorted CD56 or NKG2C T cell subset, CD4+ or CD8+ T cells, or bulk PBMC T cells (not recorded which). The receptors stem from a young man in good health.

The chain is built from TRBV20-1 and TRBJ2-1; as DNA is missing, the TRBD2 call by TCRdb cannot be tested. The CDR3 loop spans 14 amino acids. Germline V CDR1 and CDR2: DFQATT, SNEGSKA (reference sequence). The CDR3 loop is CSAIGTFRTPEQFF.

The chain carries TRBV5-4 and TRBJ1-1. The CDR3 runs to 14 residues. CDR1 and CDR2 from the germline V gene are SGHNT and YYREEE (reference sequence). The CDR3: CASSGRGMGTEAFF.

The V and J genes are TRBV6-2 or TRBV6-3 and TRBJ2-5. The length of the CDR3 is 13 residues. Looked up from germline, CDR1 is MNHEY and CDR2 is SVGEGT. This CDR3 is CASSYGIAETQYF.

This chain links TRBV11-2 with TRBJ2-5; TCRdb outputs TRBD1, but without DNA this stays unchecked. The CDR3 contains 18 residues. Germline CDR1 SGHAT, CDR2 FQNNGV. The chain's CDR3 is CASSLERGSGRGGETQYF. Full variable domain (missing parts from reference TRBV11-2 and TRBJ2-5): EAGVAQSPRYKIIEKRQSVAFWCNPISGHATLYWYQQILGQGPKLLIQFQNNGVVDDSQLPKDRFSAERLKGVDSTLKIQPAKLEDSAVYLCASSLERGSGRGGETQYFGPGTRLLVL.

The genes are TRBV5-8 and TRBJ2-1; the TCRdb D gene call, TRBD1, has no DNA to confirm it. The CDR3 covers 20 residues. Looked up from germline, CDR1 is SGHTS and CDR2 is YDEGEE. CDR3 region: CASTLNEGRKEGRSYNEQFF.

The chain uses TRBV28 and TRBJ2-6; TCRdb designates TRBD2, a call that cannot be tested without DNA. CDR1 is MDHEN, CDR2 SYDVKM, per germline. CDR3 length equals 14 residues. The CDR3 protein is CASRGGSGANVLTF.

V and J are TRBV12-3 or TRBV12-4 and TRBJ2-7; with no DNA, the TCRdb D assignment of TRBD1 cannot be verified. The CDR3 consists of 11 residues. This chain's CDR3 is CASSFPGRQYF.

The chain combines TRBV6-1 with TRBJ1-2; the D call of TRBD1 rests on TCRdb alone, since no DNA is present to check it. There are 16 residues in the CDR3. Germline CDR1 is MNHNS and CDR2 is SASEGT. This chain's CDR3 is CASSEGFTGGVYGYTF.

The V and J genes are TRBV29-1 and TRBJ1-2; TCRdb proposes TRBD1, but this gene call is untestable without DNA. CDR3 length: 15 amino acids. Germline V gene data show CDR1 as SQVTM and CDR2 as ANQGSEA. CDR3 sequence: CSVDPFLGGRSGYTF.

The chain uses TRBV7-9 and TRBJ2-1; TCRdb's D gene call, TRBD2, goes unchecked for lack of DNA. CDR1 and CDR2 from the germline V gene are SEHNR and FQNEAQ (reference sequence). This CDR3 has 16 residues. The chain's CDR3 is CASSSSSGGAYNEQFF. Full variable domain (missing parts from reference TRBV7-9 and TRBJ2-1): DTGVSQNPRHKITKRGQNVTFRCDPISEHNRLYWYRQTLGQGPEFLTYFQNEAQLEKSRLLSDRFSAERPKGSFSTLEIQRTEQGDSAMYLCASSSSSGGAYNEQFFGPGTRLTVL.

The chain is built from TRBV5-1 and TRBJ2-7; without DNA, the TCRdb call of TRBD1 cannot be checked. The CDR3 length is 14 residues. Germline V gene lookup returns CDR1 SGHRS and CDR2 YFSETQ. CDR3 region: CASNWADYSYEQYF.

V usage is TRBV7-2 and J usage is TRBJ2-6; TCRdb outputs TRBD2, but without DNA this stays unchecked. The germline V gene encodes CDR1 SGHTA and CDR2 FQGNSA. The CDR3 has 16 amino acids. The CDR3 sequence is CASSLSSGSGANVLTF.

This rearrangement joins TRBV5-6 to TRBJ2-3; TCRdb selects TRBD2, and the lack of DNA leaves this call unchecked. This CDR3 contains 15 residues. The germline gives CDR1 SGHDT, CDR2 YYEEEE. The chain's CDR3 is CASRHLAGVTDTQYF. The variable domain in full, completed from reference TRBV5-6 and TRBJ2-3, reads DAGVTQSPTHLIKTRGQQVTLRCSPKSGHDTVSWYQQALGQGPQFIFQYYEEEERQRGNFPDRFSGHQFPNYSSELNVNALLLGDSALYLCASRHLAGVTDTQYFGPGTRLTVL.

Here the CDR3 reads CASSTRTSGATDTQYF. The rearrangement uses TRBV4-2 and TRBJ2-3; the TCRdb call, TRBD2, lacks DNA for checking. The CDR3 has 16 amino acids. CDR1 LGHNA and CDR2 YNFKEQ come from the germline V gene.

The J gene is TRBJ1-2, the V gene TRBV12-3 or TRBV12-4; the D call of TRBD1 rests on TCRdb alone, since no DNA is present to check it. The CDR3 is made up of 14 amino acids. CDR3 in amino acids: CASRRTGANYGYTF.

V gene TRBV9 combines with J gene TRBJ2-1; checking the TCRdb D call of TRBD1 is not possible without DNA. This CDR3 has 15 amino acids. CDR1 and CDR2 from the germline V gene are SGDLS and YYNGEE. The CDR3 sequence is CASSVGRGYDNEQFF.

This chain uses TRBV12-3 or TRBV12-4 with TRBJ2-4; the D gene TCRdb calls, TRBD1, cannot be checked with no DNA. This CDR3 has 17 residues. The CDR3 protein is CASSLDVGGGAGNIQYF.

The CDR3 here is CSAPQSGTRTTDTQYF. The chain couples TRBV20-1 to TRBJ2-3; the D gene TCRdb calls, TRBD2, cannot be checked with no DNA. CDR1 and CDR2 (germline): DFQATT, SNEGSKA (reference sequence). CDR3 length: 16 amino acids.

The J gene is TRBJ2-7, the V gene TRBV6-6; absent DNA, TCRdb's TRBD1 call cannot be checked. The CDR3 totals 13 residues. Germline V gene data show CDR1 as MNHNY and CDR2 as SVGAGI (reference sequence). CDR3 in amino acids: CASTVGQGGKQYF.

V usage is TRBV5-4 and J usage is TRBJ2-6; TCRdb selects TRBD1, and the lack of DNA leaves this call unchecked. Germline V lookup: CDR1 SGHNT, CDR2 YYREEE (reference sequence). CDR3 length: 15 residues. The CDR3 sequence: CASRAGGSGANVLTF.

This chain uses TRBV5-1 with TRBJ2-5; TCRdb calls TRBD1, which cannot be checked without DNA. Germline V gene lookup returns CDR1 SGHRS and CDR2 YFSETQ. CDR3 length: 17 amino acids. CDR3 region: CASSATGGFPFQETQYF.

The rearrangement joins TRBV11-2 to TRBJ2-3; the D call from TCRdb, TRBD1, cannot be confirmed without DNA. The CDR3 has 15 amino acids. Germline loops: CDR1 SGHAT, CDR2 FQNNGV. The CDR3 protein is CASSLVGQGVDTQYF.

CDR3: CASTNRGGTTEAFF. This chain uses TRBV7-2 with TRBJ1-1; TCRdb outputs TRBD1, but without DNA this stays unchecked. Germline V gives CDR1 SGHTA, CDR2 FQGNSA. The CDR3 is made up of 14 amino acids. Complete variable domain (other parts from reference TRBV7-2 and TRBJ1-1): GAGVSQSPSNKVTEKGKDVELRCDPISGHTALYWYRQSLGQGLEFLIYFQGNSAPDKSGLPSDRFSAERTGGSVSTLTIQRTQQEDSAVYLCASTNRGGTTEAFFGQGTRLTVV.

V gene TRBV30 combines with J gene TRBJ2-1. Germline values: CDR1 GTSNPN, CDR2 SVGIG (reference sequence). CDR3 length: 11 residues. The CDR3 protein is CAWMKYNEQFF.

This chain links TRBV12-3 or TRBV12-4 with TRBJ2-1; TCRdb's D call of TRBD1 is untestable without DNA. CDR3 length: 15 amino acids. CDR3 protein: CASSARGSSYNEQFF.

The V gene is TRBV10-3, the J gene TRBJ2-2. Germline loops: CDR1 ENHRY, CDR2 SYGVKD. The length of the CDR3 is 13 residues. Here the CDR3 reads CAISAIDPGELFF.

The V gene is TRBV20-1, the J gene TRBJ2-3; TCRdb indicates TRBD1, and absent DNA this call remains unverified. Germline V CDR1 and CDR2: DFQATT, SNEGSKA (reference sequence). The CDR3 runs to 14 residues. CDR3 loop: CSAKNTGGTDTQYF.